The 28 T cell receptor beta chains reported below all come from one sample, sequenced in a study of T cells after yellow fever vaccination. MiXCR, run by TCRdb on the 5' RACE reads, gives a single entry per CDR3 protein. The sample holds hundreds of thousands of distinct CDR3 sequences, around 20% seen once. Sequenced here: PBMCs, sampled before the yellow fever booster vaccination. These receptors were collected from a man between 18 and 35 years old who received the YFV17D yellow fever vaccine.

There are many counts of this clonotype. The rearrangement uses TRBV3-1 and TRBJ2-1, with TRBD1 as a possible D gene (7 bases). The CDR3 totals 15 residues. The germline CDR1 and CDR2 sequences are LGHDT and YNNKEL (reference sequence). Trimming shortened V by 3 bases and J by 4 bases, and 13 bases separated the two germline ends. The CDR3 DNA reads as TGTGCCAGCAGCCAGGGGACAGCGGGTTACAATGAGCAGTTCTTC. Encoded protein: CASSQGTAGYNEQFF.

The rearrangement uses TRBV9 and TRBJ2-3, with 10 bases fitting TRBD2. Trimming cost V 4 bases and J 1 base; bases outside gene matches: 12. CDR1 and CDR2 (germline): SGDLS, YYNGEE. The CDR3 has 18 residues. The CDR3 DNA is TGTGCCAGCAGCAGGAGGACTAGCGGAAACCCAGGCACAGATACGCAGTATTTT. Translating gives CASSRRTSGNPGTDTQYF.

The gene calls are TRBV6-2 or TRBV6-3 and TRBJ1-1; D uncertain. Germline lookup yields CDR1 MNHEY and CDR2 SVGEGT. The CDR3 consists of 14 residues. V dropped 2 bases and J dropped 4 bases, with 11 bases sitting between them. The CDR3 bases are TGTGCCAGCAGTTACGGCTGGGTTTCCACTGAAGCTTTCTTT. Translating it yields CASSYGWVSTEAFF.

At least ten counts were recorded for this clonotype. The CDR3, as DNA: TGTGCCAGCAGTCGCGACTGGGCTAGCGGGGGGGCTACAGATACGCAGTATTTT. It codes for CASSRDWASGGATDTQYF. The chain employs TRBV12-3 or TRBV12-4 and TRBJ2-3; TRBD2 matches at 12 bases. The ends lost 5 bases at V and 3 bases at J; junction bases unmatched: 12. CDR3 length: 18 amino acids.

The chain recombines TRBV20-1 with TRBJ1-5, with D tentatively TRBD1 (5 bases). The CDR3 length is 14 residues. Germline V gene data show CDR1 as DFQATT and CDR2 as SNEGSKA (reference sequence). Trimming cost V 0 bases and J 9 bases, with 15 bases left between them. The CDR3 reads CSARDLATGWPQHF. The DNA of the CDR3 is TGCAGTGCTAGAGATCTGGCCACAGGATGGCCCCAGCATTTT.

This clonotype was seen many times. V is TRBV4-3 and J is TRBJ2-4; a possible D gene is TRBD1 (6 bases). This CDR3 comprises 15 residues. V dropped 5 bases and J dropped 4 bases, with 15 bases sitting between them. Germline lookup yields CDR1 LGHNA and CDR2 YSLEER. In DNA form, the CDR3 reads TGCGCCAGCAGCTCACAGACAGGCTCAAAAAACATTCAGTACTTC. This encodes CASSSQTGSKNIQYF.

This rearrangement joins TRBV19 to TRBJ2-2; D gene unclear. V lost 5 bases to trimming and J lost 3 bases, with 4 bases between them. There are 12 residues in the CDR3. CDR1 is LNHDA, CDR2 SQIVND, per germline (reference sequence). The chain's CDR3 is CASSLHTGELFF. The CDR3 DNA sequence: TGTGCCAGTAGTCTGCACACCGGGGAGCTGTTTTTT.

This clonotype was counted ten times or more. V usage is TRBV9 and J usage is TRBJ2-5; D may correspond to TRBD1 or TRBD2 (5 bases each). Per germline, CDR1 SGDLS and CDR2 YYNGEE. The CDR3 is 13 residues long. The V and J ends lost 3 bases and 1 base respectively, with 7 bases between them. The CDR3: CASSAGPQETQYF. The CDR3 DNA reads TGTGCCAGCAGCGCGGGACCCCAAGAGACCCAGTACTTC. The full variable domain, its missing parts supplied by reference TRBV9 and TRBJ2-5, is DSGVTQTPKHLITATGQRVTLRCSPRSGDLSVYWYQQSLDQGLQFLIQYYNGEERAKGNILERFSAQQFPDLHSELNLSSLELGDSALYFCASSAGPQETQYFGPGTRLLVL.

This clonotype was detected many times. This chain connects TRBV12-3 or TRBV12-4 to TRBJ2-2; D is unclear. The CDR3 spans 15 residues. V dropped 3 bases and J dropped 3 bases, with 11 bases sitting between them. The CDR3 sequence is CASSFEDGHTGELFF. For the CDR3, the DNA is TGTGCCAGCAGTTTCGAGGACGGACACACCGGGGAGCTGTTTTTT.

This clonotype showed up just a few times. The chain combines TRBV10-1 with TRBJ2-3; 9 bases are a match to TRBD1. The V and J ends lost 7 bases and 5 bases, in that order; junction bases with no gene match: 7. Germline assignment: CDR1 WNHNN and CDR2 SYGVQD (reference sequence). The CDR3 has 14 amino acids. CDR3: CASKYRGRLDTQYF. For the CDR3, the DNA is TGCGCCAGCAAGTACAGGGGGCGCTTAGATACGCAGTATTTT.

This clonotype turned up a few times. The chain carries TRBV3-1 and TRBJ2-3, with D perhaps matching TRBD2 (6 bases). The germline V gene encodes CDR1 LGHDT and CDR2 YNNKEL (reference sequence). This CDR3 has 15 residues. Trimming removed 4 bases from V and 5 bases from J, with 16 bases in between. The CDR3 sequence: CASSPGLAVGDTQYF. The CDR3 DNA reads TGTGCCAGCAGCCCGGGACTCGCTGTGGGAGATACGCAGTATTTT.

The CDR3 DNA is TGTGCCAGCAGCCGTTTGACAGGGATGGGCACAGATACGCAGTATTTT. Protein: CASSRLTGMGTDTQYF. This chain links TRBV7-2 with TRBJ2-3; 7 bases match TRBD1. The CDR3 contains 16 residues. Germline V gene lookup returns CDR1 SGHTA and CDR2 FQGNSA. V was clipped by 5 bases and J by 1 base; unmatched bases: 9.

This clonotype has at least ten counts. The CDR3 loop reads CSARGQNNQPQHF. CDR3 nucleotides: TGCAGTGCCCGGGGGCAGAACAATCAGCCCCAGCATTTT. The rearrangement joins TRBV20-1 to TRBJ1-5, with a possible D match to TRBD1 (6 bases). Between the trimmed V and J ends, which lost 6 bases and 3 bases, there was a span of 12 bases. CDR1 and CDR2 from the germline V gene are DFQATT and SNEGSKA (reference sequence). This CDR3 is 13 amino acids long.

V usage is TRBV19 and J usage is TRBJ1-6; 7 nucleotides line up with TRBD1. This CDR3 has 17 amino acids. Germline-derived CDR1 and CDR2 are LNHDA and SQIVND (reference sequence). V was clipped by 2 bases and J by 0 bases; unmatched bases: 4. CDR3 loop: CASSIRDSSSYNSPLHF. DNA of the CDR3: TGTGCCAGTAGTATACGGGACAGCAGCTCCTATAATTCACCCCTCCACTTT. The full variable domain, completed using reference TRBV19 and TRBJ1-6, is DGGITQSPKYLFRKEGQNVTLSCEQNLNHDAMYWYRQDPGQGLRLIYYSQIVNDFQKGDIAEGYSVSREKKESFPLTVTSAQKNPTAFYLCASSIRDSSSYNSPLHFGNGTRLTVT.

There are many counts of this clonotype. The CDR3 loop reads CSSDGGGMSNEQYF. CDR3 nucleotide sequence: TGCAGCTCCGACGGGGGAGGGATGAGCAACGAGCAGTACTTC. The genes are TRBV29-1 and TRBJ2-7; TRBD2 aligns across 7 bases. Germline CDR1 SQVTM, CDR2 ANQGSEA. J lost 5 bases, V lost 8 bases, and 15 bases had no gene match. The CDR3 loop spans 14 amino acids.

This chain joins TRBV5-5 and TRBJ1-2; perhaps TRBD1 as D (5 bases). The CDR3 is 16 amino acids. V was cut by 2 bases and J by 4 bases, with 18 bases left in between. Germline V gene data show CDR1 as SGHKS and CDR2 as YYEKEE (reference sequence). For the CDR3, the DNA is TGTGCCAGCAGCTTAACGACAGTCGCAACGATCTATGGCTACACCTTC. It specifies CASSLTTVATIYGYTF.

This chain joins TRBV20-1 and TRBJ2-2; 11 bases match TRBD2. CDR3 length: 18 amino acids. Trimming at V came to 4 bases and at J to 4 bases, leaving 14 bases not matched to a gene. The germline gives CDR1 DFQATT, CDR2 SNEGSKA (reference sequence). In DNA form, the CDR3 reads TGCAGTGCTACCGGACTAGCGGGCCGTGGTTTGTCCACCGGGGAGCTGTTTTTT. Residues: CSATGLAGRGLSTGELFF.

This clonotype was counted only a few times. The chain links TRBV11-3 to TRBJ1-2; TRBD1 matches at 8 bases. The junction had 17 bases not matched to a gene; V was cut back by 4 bases and J by 4 bases. The CDR3 runs to 18 residues. Germline V gene data show CDR1 as SGHNT and CDR2 as YENEEA. The CDR3 region is CASSSTFPGQGPFYGYTF. The CDR3 DNA follows: TGTGCCAGCAGCTCCACTTTCCCCGGACAGGGACCCTTCTATGGCTACACCTTC. Full variable domain (remainder filled in from reference TRBV11-3 and TRBJ1-2): EAGVVQSPRYKIIEKKQPVAFWCNPISGHNTLYWYLQNLGQGPELLIRYENEEAVDDSQLPKDRFSAERLKGVDSTLKIQPAELGDSAVYLCASSSTFPGQGPFYGYTFGSGTRLTVV.

This clonotype was observed at least ten times. The chain recombines TRBV5-5 with TRBJ1-2, with 8 bases aligning to TRBD1. Unmatched junction bases numbered 1, after V lost 0 bases and J lost 3 bases. The CDR3 extends over 14 amino acids. Germline lookup yields CDR1 SGHKS and CDR2 YYEKEE (reference sequence). This CDR3 is CASSLDRGDYGYTF. The CDR3 DNA reads TGTGCCAGCAGCTTGGACAGGGGGGACTATGGCTACACCTTC.

The chain is built from TRBV4-2 and TRBJ1-3, with 7 bases fitting TRBD1. The CDR3 has 18 residues. V dropped 3 bases and J dropped 4; count of bases not matched to a gene: 15. Germline V CDR1 and CDR2: LGHNA, YNFKEQ. In DNA form, the CDR3 reads TGTGCCAGCAGCCACAGAGTCCGAGACAGGGTGGACGGAAACACCATATATTTT. It encodes CASSHRVRDRVDGNTIYF.

The table lists this clonotype with a few counts. CDR3 protein: CASSLDGVQYF. The DNA for the CDR3 is TGCGCCAGCTCCCTAGACGGGGTTCAGTACTTC. The V and J genes are TRBV5-1 and TRBJ2-4; D may be TRBD2 (5 bases). V dropped 7 bases and J dropped 11 bases, with 13 bases sitting between them. CDR1 and CDR2 (germline): SGHRS, YFSETQ. This CDR3 region has 11 residues.

This CDR3 is CASSPGTGQGVAFF. CDR3 nucleotide sequence: TGTGCCAGCAGTCCTGGTACAGGGCAGGGCGTAGCTTTCTTT. The V and J genes are TRBV6-5 and TRBJ1-1; D possibly corresponds to TRBD1 (6 bases). In germline, CDR1 is MNHEY, CDR2 SVGAGI. The CDR3 sequence is 14 residues long. V was trimmed by 5 bases and J by 10 bases, leaving 20 bases between them.

This clonotype was seen more than once but under ten times. V gene TRBV10-3 combines with J gene TRBJ2-1; D may correspond to TRBD1 or TRBD2 (6 bases each). CDR1 ENHRY and CDR2 SYGVKD come from the germline V gene. V lost 0 bases and J lost 2, with 11 bases in between. This CDR3 spans 16 amino acids. CDR3 amino acids: CAISESVGGPYNEQFF. CDR3 DNA: TGTGCCATCAGTGAGTCAGTTGGGGGGCCCTACAATGAGCAGTTCTTC.

This sequence joins TRBV12-3 or TRBV12-4 and TRBJ2-5; D not resolved. Trimming stripped 6 bases from V and 4 bases from J, with 12 bases between. The CDR3 length is 13 residues. DNA for the CDR3: TGTGCCAGCAGCCCGATCTGGGGAGAGACCCAGTACTTC. It is translated as CASSPIWGETQYF.

This clonotype came up a few times. A junction boundary mismatches the germline segment, possibly from a read error. The V and J genes are TRBV7-7 and TRBJ2-1; 9 nucleotides align to TRBD2. The CDR3 extends over 14 amino acids. Germline loops: CDR1 SSHAT, CDR2 FNYEAQ (reference sequence). In DNA, the CDR3 is TGTGCTAGCAGCCCCGGACTAGCGAGGGATGAGCAGTTCTTC. Translated: CASSPGLARDEQFF.

This clonotype was observed many times. V usage is TRBV5-1 and J usage is TRBJ2-3; no reliable D call. The CDR3 sequence is 14 residues long. Germline V lookup: CDR1 SGHRS, CDR2 YFSETQ. Trimming took 2 bases from V and 2 from J, leaving 9 bases between them. The chain's CDR3 is CASSFGSPTDTQYF. The CDR3 bases are TGCGCCAGCAGCTTCGGTAGCCCCACAGATACGCAGTATTTT.

The V gene is TRBV4-3, the J gene TRBJ1-2; D is unclear. CDR3 length: 16 residues. The germline V gene encodes CDR1 LGHNA and CDR2 YSLEER. Trimming left V 1 base short and J 2 bases short, with 14 bases between. As DNA, the CDR3 is TGCGCCAGCAGCCAAGCTTTACAGAACAGAAACTATGGCTACACCTTC. Amino acid sequence: CASSQALQNRNYGYTF.

A few counts support this clonotype. V is TRBV7-9 and J is TRBJ1-2; no clear D. Trimming left V 4 bases short and J 7 bases short, with 10 bases between. The CDR3 sequence is 12 residues long. Germline V CDR1 and CDR2: SEHNR, FQNEAQ (reference sequence). In DNA, the CDR3 is TGTGCCAGCAGCTCAACGTCTCGTGGCTACACCTTC. Encoded protein: CASSSTSRGYTF. Combining the CDR3 with reference TRBV7-9 and TRBJ1-2 gives the whole variable domain DTGVSQNPRHKITKRGQNVTFRCDPISEHNRLYWYRQTLGQGPEFLTYFQNEAQLEKSRLLSDRFSAERPKGSFSTLEIQRTEQGDSAMYLCASSSTSRGYTFGSGTRLTVV.